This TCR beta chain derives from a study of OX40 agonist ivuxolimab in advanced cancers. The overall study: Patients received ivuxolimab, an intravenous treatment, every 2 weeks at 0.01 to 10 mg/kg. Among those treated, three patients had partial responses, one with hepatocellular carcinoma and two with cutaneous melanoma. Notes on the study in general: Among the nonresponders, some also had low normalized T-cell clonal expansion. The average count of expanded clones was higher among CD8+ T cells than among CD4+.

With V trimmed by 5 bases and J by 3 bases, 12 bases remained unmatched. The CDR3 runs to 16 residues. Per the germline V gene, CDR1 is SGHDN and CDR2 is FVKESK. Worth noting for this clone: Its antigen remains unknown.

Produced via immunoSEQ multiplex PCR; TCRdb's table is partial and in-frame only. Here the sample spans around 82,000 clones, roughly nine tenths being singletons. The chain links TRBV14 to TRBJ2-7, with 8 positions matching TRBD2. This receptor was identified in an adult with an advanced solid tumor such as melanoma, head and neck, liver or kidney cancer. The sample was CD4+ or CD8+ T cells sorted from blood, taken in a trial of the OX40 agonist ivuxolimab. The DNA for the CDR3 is TGTGCCAGCAGCACTGGCGGGGGGCGGGGCGTCTACGAGCAGTACTTC. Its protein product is CASSTGGGRGVYEQYF.